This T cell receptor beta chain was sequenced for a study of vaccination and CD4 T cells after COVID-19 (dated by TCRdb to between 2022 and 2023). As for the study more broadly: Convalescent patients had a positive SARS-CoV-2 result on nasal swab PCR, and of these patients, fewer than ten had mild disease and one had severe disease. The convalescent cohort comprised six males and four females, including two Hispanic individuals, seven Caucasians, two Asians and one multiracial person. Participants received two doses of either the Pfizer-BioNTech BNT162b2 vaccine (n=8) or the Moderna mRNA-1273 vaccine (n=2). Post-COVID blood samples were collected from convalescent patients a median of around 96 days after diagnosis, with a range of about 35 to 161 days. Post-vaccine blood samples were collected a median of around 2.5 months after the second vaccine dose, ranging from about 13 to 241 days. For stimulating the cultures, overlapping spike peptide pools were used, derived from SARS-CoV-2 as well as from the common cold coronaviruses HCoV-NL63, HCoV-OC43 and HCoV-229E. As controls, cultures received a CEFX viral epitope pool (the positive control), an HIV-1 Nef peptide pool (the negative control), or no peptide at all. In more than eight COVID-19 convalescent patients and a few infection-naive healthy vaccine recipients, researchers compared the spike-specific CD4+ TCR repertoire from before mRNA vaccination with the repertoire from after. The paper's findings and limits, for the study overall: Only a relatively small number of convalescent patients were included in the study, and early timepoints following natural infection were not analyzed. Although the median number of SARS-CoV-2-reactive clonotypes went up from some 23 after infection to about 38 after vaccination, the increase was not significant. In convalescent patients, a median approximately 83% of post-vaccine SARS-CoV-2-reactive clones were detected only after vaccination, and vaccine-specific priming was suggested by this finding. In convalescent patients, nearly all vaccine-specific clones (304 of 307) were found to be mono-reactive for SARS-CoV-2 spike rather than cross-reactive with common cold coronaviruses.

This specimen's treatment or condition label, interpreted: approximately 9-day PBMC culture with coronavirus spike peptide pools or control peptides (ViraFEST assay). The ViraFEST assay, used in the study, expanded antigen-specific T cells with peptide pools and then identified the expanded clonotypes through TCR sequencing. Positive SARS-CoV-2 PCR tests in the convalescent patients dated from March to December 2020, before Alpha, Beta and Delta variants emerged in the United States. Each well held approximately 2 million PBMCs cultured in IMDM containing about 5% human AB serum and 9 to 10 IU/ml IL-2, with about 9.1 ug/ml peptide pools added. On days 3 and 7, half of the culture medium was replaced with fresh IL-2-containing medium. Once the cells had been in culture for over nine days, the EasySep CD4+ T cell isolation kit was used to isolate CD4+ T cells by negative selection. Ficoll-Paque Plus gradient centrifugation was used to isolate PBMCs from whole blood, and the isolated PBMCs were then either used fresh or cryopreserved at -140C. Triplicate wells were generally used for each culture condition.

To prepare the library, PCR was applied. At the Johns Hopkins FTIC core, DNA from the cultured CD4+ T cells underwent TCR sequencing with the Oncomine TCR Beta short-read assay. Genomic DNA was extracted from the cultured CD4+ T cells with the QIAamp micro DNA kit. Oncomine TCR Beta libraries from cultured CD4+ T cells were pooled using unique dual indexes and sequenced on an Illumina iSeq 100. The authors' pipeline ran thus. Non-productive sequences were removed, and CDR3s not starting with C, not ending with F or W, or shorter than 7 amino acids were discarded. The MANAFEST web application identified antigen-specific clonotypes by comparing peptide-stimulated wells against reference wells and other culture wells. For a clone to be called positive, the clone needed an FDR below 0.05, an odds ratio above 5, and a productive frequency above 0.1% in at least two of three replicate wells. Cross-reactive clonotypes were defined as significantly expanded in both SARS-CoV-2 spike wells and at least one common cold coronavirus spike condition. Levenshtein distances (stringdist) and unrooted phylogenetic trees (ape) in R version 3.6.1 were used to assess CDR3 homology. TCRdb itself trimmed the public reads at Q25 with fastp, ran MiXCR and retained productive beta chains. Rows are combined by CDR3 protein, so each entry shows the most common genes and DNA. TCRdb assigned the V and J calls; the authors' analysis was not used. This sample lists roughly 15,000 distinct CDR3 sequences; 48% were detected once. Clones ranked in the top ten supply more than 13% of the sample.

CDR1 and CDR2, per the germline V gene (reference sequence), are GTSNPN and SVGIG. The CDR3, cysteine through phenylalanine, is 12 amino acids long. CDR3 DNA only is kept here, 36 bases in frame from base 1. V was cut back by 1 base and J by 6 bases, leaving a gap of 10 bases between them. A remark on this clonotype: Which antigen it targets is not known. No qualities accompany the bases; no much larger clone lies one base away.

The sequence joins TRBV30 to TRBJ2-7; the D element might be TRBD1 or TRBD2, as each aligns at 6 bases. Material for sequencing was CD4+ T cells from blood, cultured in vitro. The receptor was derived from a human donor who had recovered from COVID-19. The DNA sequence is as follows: TGTGCCTGGAGTGCACAGGGAGGCGAGCAGTACTTC. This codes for CAWSAQGGEQYF.